Presented here are 14 T cell receptor beta chains from one specimen sequenced in a study of HIV-infected patients and healthy controls. Alpha and beta constant-region primers primed reverse transcription of 500 to 550 ng RNA. Each of the alpha and beta chains got its own library through chain-specific third strand synthesis with indices. TCRdb used MiXCR to reprocess the 5' RACE reads, holding one entry per CDR3 protein. The sample shows roughly 9,100 distinct CDR3 sequences, roughly 6.1% of them seen only once. The repertoire came from unfractionated whole blood and reflected all unsorted peripheral T cells. Sequences were obtained from blood. Receptor source: an adult in good health.

This clonotype came up a few times. The chain has TRBV9 and TRBJ2-3, with D perhaps assigned TRBD1 or TRBD2 (5 bases each). V lost 3 bases and J 2 bases, leaving 16 bases between the germline ends. The CDR3 is 16 amino acids. Germline V gives CDR1 SGDLS, CDR2 YYNGEE. The CDR3 nucleotides read TGTGCCAGCAGCGCCCTCCCTGAGGGGTACACAGATACGCAGTATTTT. It is translated as CASSALPEGYTDTQYF.

In this sample, this clonotype is medium-sized (0.01 to 0.1%). One end of the junction fails to match germline, which may point to a read error. The chain uses TRBV3-1 and TRBJ1-1, with D possibly being TRBD1 (6 bases). CDR1 LGHDT and CDR2 YNNKEL come from the germline V gene (reference sequence). The CDR3 is made up of 13 amino acids. CDR3 loop: CASSPRTRTVRIF. CDR3 bases: TGTGCCAGCAGCCCGCGAACCAGGACAGTAAGGATCTTT.

This clonotype was detected ten times or more. This chain connects TRBV12-3 or TRBV12-4 to TRBJ1-6; 10 nucleotides align to TRBD1. J was trimmed by 10 bases and V by 5 bases; bases with no gene match: 8. This CDR3 comprises 15 residues. The CDR3 DNA sequence: TGTGCCAGCAGTACGCGGACAGGGGGGGGATCACCCCTCCACTTT. This codes for CASSTRTGGGSPLHF.

This clonotype was detected a few times. The chain combines TRBV20-1 with TRBJ2-3, with 10 bases identical to TRBD1. This CDR3 is 14 amino acids long. Germline values: CDR1 DFQATT, CDR2 SNEGSKA (reference sequence). V was clipped by 6 bases and J by 4 bases; unmatched bases: 7. CDR3 sequence: CSAWAGQGSDTQYF. The CDR3 nucleotides read TGCAGTGCCTGGGCGGGACAGGGGTCAGATACGCAGTATTTT.

This clonotype is judged medium-sized. The V call is TRBV7-9, the J call TRBJ2-3; D remains unclear. V was trimmed by 3 bases and J by 2 bases, leaving 18 bases between them. Germline-derived CDR1 and CDR2 are SEHNR and FQNEAQ (reference sequence). This CDR3 has 17 amino acids. CDR3 residues: CASSFSPTHNHTDTQYF. DNA for the CDR3: TGTGCCAGCAGCTTCTCCCCCACACACAACCACACAGATACGCAGTATTTT.

This clonotype was detected only a few times. This chain links TRBV7-2 with TRBJ1-5, with D possibly being TRBD1 (5 bases). With 8 bases removed from V and 7 bases from J, the gap between germline ends came to 18 bases. Germline loops: CDR1 SGHTA, CDR2 FQGNSA. The CDR3 spans 14 residues. The CDR3 here is CASADTRGNQPQHF. The CDR3 DNA reads as TGTGCCAGCGCAGACACTAGGGGAAACCAGCCCCAGCATTTT.

This clonotype is medium-sized by share. The rearrangement uses TRBV12-3 or TRBV12-4 and TRBJ1-2; no clear D gene. V dropped 3 bases and J dropped 4 bases, with 6 bases sitting between them. This CDR3 region has 12 residues. The CDR3 here is CASSFAGYGYTF. The CDR3 DNA reads as TGTGCCAGCAGTTTTGCAGGCTATGGCTACACCTTC.

In its sample, this clonotype was seen many times. The V and J genes are TRBV20-1 and TRBJ2-2; perhaps TRBD2 as D (6 bases). The length of the CDR3 is 16 residues. Trimming pared 1 base from V and 2 bases from J, leaving 14 bases between. Germline CDR1 reads DFQATT; CDR2 reads SNEGSKA (reference sequence). The CDR3 loop is CSARVLDGGNTGELFF. Written as DNA, the CDR3 is TGCAGTGCTAGAGTCTTGGACGGGGGTAACACCGGGGAGCTGTTTTTT.

This clonotype was counted a few times. V usage is TRBV20-1 and J usage is TRBJ1-6, with a tentative D call TRBD1 (6 bases). The CDR3 totals 15 residues. Germline CDR1 DFQATT, CDR2 SNEGSKA (reference sequence). Trimming removed 3 bases at V and 5 bases at J, with 14 bases between. The chain's CDR3 is CSASPETGHNSPLHF. The CDR3 DNA sequence: TGCAGTGCTAGTCCAGAGACAGGTCATAATTCACCCCTCCACTTT.

By proportion, this clonotype is medium-sized (0.01 to 0.1%). The V and J genes are TRBV29-1 and TRBJ1-2; 7 nucleotides match TRBD1. This CDR3 is 13 amino acids long. With 1 base clipped from V and 6 bases from J, the junction kept 5 bases outside the gene matches. The germline V gene has CDR1 SQVTM and CDR2 ANQGSEA. The CDR3 region is CSVEGTGVDGYTF. The CDR3 DNA reads TGCAGCGTTGAAGGAACAGGGGTTGATGGCTACACCTTC.

This clonotype has at least ten counts. V gene TRBV5-6 combines with J gene TRBJ2-7; D is unresolved. Trimming removed 2 bases from V and 0 bases from J, with 12 bases in between. The CDR3 has 15 residues. In germline, CDR1 is SGHDT, CDR2 YYEEEE. In DNA, the CDR3 is TGTGCCAGCAGCTTTGTATCGGAAAGCTCCTACGAGCAGTACTTC. This gives the protein CASSFVSESSYEQYF.

This clonotype was recorded many times. The rearrangement joins TRBV20-1 to TRBJ2-3; the D gene is possibly TRBD1 (7 bases). This CDR3 contains 14 residues. The germline V gene has CDR1 DFQATT and CDR2 SNEGSKA (reference sequence). V was pared by 5 bases and J by 3 bases, with 15 bases between. The CDR3 region is CSAQGGDGTDTQYF. Here the CDR3 DNA reads TGCAGTGCTCAGGGGGGCGATGGTACAGATACGCAGTATTTT.

This clonotype is classed as medium-sized (0.01 to 0.1%). This sequence joins TRBV27 and TRBJ1-5; D unresolved. CDR1 and CDR2 from the germline V gene are MNHEY and SMNVEV (reference sequence). This CDR3 comprises 13 residues. Trimming stripped 2 bases from V and 1 base from J, with 3 bases between. In DNA form, the CDR3 reads TGTGCCAGCAGTTTACACAGCAATCAGCCCCAGCATTTT. Amino acids: CASSLHSNQPQHF.

Judged by abundance, this clonotype is medium-sized (0.01 to 0.1%). The chain uses TRBV7-2 and TRBJ2-3, with D perhaps matching TRBD1 (6 bases). Trimming shortened V by 4 bases and J by 4 bases, and 9 bases separated the two germline ends. The CDR3 spans 13 residues. CDR1 and CDR2 (germline): SGHTA, FQGNSA. CDR3 bases: TGTGCCAGCAGCTCACAGGGATCAGATACGCAGTATTTT. Its translation is CASSSQGSDTQYF. Full variable domain (missing parts from reference TRBV7-2 and TRBJ2-3): GAGVSQSPSNKVTEKGKDVELRCDPISGHTALYWYRQSLGQGLEFLIYFQGNSAPDKSGLPSDRFSAERTGGSVSTLTIQRTQQEDSAVYLCASSSQGSDTQYFGPGTRLTVL.